This TCR beta chain was sequenced for a study of T-cell reconstitution after alpha-beta-depleted transplantation in children (dated by TCRdb to between 2015 and 2016). The study in broad terms: Using TCR repertoire profiling, the study followed T-cell immune reconstitution in a quantitative way in children after TCRalphabeta/CD19-depleted allogeneic hematopoietic cell transplantation.

In the paper's terms, the treatment or condition label means: allogeneic hematopoietic cell transplantation with graft depleted of TCRalphabeta T cells and CD19 B cells. Transplant recipients were children who received TCRalphabeta/CD19-depleted allogeneic hematopoietic cell grafts. Concerning this clonotype itself: Its cognate antigen has yet to be identified. The sample holds no much larger clone one base away, and base qualities are not on file.

General conclusions and limits of the study: Hyperexpanded clone frequencies declined over subsequent months; after one year, T-cell counts and TCRbeta diversity were mostly attributed to newly produced T cells. Apparently early alphabetaT-cell count recovery about two months after transplant reportedly relied on only several hundred rapidly expanded clones derived from non-depleted graft cells. In some patients, the high TCRbeta diversity seen at day 60 was put down to recipient T cells and intrathymic progenitors that had survived conditioning.

Receptor libraries were prepared by PCR. The reads were generated on an Illumina HiSeq 2500. TCR library preparation used molecular barcoding, with unique molecular identifiers applied to normalize quantification of the TCRbeta repertoire. TCRdb applied fastp at Q25 and MiXCR to the public reads, then kept only in-frame beta chains. A single entry per CDR3 protein holds the most common genes and DNA from its merged rows. The sample includes just over 950,000 distinct CDR3 sequences, with about 31% observed a single time. The ten largest make up roughly 28% of the sample. This specimen was PBMCs, mostly from graft donor cells, taken 360 days after TCRalphabeta/CD19-depleted stem cell transplant. The receptor was derived from a boy in the first two years of life who had a stem cell transplant for SCID, so the T cells may come from the graft donor.

The nucleotides read TGTGCCAGCAGCTTAGTGGGGCACCTCTCCTACGAGCAGTACTTC. This codes for CASSLVGHLSYEQYF. This sequence uses TRBV7-2 and TRBJ2-7, and perhaps TRBD1 as D gene, on 5 matching bases. Looking up the germline V gene yields CDR1 SGHTA and CDR2 FQGNSA. The CDR3, cysteine through phenylalanine, is 15 amino acids long. CDR3 DNA is the only sequence kept; it has 45 bases, read in frame from the first base. The germline ends are 10 bases apart after V is trimmed by 1 base and J by 0 bases.